Below, 29 T cell receptor beta chains from the same sample are listed, as sequenced in a study of T cells of healthy individuals. Each CDR3 protein gets one entry after TCRdb re-called the 5' RACE reads with MiXCR. Found here are some 41,000 distinct CDR3 sequences, 4% to 5% of them singletons; the top ten hold 9.2%. These receptors all come from a human donor in good health.

This clonotype was recorded many times. The J gene is TRBJ2-3, the V gene TRBV5-1; TRBD2 matches at 9 bases. There are 16 residues in the CDR3. The V segment lost 0 bases and the J segment 2 bases; nucleotides outside the gene matches: 4. Germline assignment: CDR1 SGHRS and CDR2 YFSETQ. CDR3 protein: CASSLGSGGSTDTQYF. In DNA form, the CDR3 reads TGCGCCAGCAGCTTGGGTAGCGGGGGATCCACAGATACGCAGTATTTT.

This clonotype was counted ten times or more. This sequence joins TRBV11-2 and TRBJ2-2; D call uncertain. The CDR3 covers 15 residues. Germline lookup yields CDR1 SGHAT and CDR2 FQNNGV. Trimming shortened V by 1 base and J by 2 bases, and 8 bases separated the two germline ends. The CDR3 DNA reads TGTGCCAGCAGCTTAGTCCCGATAAACACCGGGGAGCTGTTTTTT. As protein: CASSLVPINTGELFF.

This rearrangement joins TRBV29-1 to TRBJ2-7; D is possibly TRBD1 (6 bases). V was trimmed by 4 bases and J by 5 bases, leaving 12 bases between them. Germline V lookup: CDR1 SQVTM, CDR2 ANQGSEA. The CDR3 is 12 residues long. In DNA, the CDR3 is TGCAGCGTTGGTCAGGGGACCGACGAGCAGTACTTC. Translation: CSVGQGTDEQYF.

In its sample, this clonotype was seen many times. The chain carries TRBV27 and TRBJ2-1, with unresolved D. CDR3 length: 12 amino acids. V dropped 9 bases and J dropped 10 bases, with 16 bases sitting between them. Germline lookup yields CDR1 MNHEY and CDR2 SMNVEV (reference sequence). In DNA form, the CDR3 reads TGTGCCAGTACACCCCGGGTAGGGGAGCAGTTCTTC. Protein: CASTPRVGEQFF.

This clonotype has just a few counts. The V and J genes are TRBV2 and TRBJ2-3; 13 bases agree with TRBD2. V dropped 6 bases and J dropped 5; count of bases not matched to a gene: 2. CDR3 length equals 14 residues. Germline lookup yields CDR1 SNHLY and CDR2 FYNNEI. CDR3 sequence (DNA): TGTGCCAGCAGACTAGCGGGGGGGCAAGATACGCAGTATTTT. It yields the protein CASRLAGGQDTQYF.

This clonotype showed up many times. V usage is TRBV6-1 and J usage is TRBJ2-3; tentatively, D is TRBD2 (6 bases). Trimming left V 8 bases short and J 4 bases short, with 16 bases between. Germline CDR1 MNHNS, CDR2 SASEGT. This CDR3 is 14 amino acids long. The chain's CDR3 is CASDPGVGADTQYF. The CDR3 region has the DNA TGTGCCAGCGATCCGGGAGTAGGCGCAGATACGCAGTATTTT.

This clonotype appeared a few times. This chain connects TRBV29-1 to TRBJ2-3; D gene unclear. This CDR3 spans 11 amino acids. CDR1 is SQVTM, CDR2 ANQGSEA, per germline. Trimming took 3 bases from V and 0 from J, leaving 1 base between them. The CDR3 protein is CSVDSTDTQYF. Written as DNA, the CDR3 is TGCAGCGTTGACAGCACAGATACGCAGTATTTT.

The sample holds a few counts of this clonotype. The chain couples TRBV20-1 to TRBJ2-1; 11 bases are a match to TRBD2. The CDR3 extends over 14 amino acids. Germline assignment: CDR1 DFQATT and CDR2 SNEGSKA (reference sequence). V shed 5 bases, J shed 5 bases, and the junction held 5 bases outside the gene matches. The CDR3 region has the DNA TGCAGTGCTCCCCCGGGACTAGCGGACAATGAGCAGTTCTTC. Translation gives CSAPPGLADNEQFF.

The chain employs TRBV28 and TRBJ2-7, with D maybe TRBD2 (5 bases). Germline assignment: CDR1 MDHEN and CDR2 SYDVKM. This CDR3 has 15 residues. The germline V and J ends were trimmed by 5 bases and 5 bases, with 19 bases remaining between them. The CDR3 here is CASSLSLPGSNEQYF. The CDR3 DNA sequence: TGTGCCAGCAGTCTTTCGCTCCCGGGATCGAACGAGCAGTACTTC.

This clonotype was observed many times. The rearrangement joins TRBV2 to TRBJ1-2, with 7 bases fitting TRBD1. The junction had 5 bases not matched to a gene; V was cut back by 8 bases and J by 2 bases. CDR3 length: 13 residues. Germline V gene data show CDR1 as SNHLY and CDR2 as FYNNEI. This chain's CDR3 is CASSGGGNYGYTF. The CDR3, as DNA: TGTGCCAGCTCAGGGGGAGGCAACTATGGCTACACCTTC.

The rearrangement joins TRBV5-1 to TRBJ2-7, with D possibly being TRBD1 (6 bases). The germline V gene has CDR1 SGHRS and CDR2 YFSETQ. The CDR3 extends over 12 amino acids. V was trimmed by 0 bases and J by 6 bases, leaving 7 bases between them. CDR3 protein: CASSLGGGEQYF. CDR3 bases: TGCGCCAGCAGCTTGGGAGGGGGCGAGCAGTACTTC.

This chain joins TRBV6-6 and TRBJ2-7; 13 bases match TRBD2. Per germline, CDR1 MNHNY and CDR2 SVGAGI (reference sequence). The CDR3 has 15 amino acids. V trimming: 6 bases; J trimming: 4 bases; junction bases outside the gene matches: 6. The CDR3 sequence is CASSPLAGGLYEQYF. CDR3 DNA sequence: TGTGCCAGCAGCCCACTAGCGGGAGGGCTATACGAGCAGTACTTC.

In its sample, this clonotype was seen many times. This chain connects TRBV29-1 to TRBJ1-1, with unresolved D. The CDR3 has 11 residues. The germline V gene encodes CDR1 SQVTM and CDR2 ANQGSEA. V shed 3 bases and J shed 7 bases, with 9 bases lying between them. For the CDR3, the DNA is TGCAGCGTTGATTACGGGTATGAAGCTTTCTTT. It translates to CSVDYGYEAFF.

This clonotype was counted only a few times. The V and J genes are TRBV4-1 and TRBJ1-2; D gene unclear. In germline, CDR1 is MGHRA, CDR2 YSYEKL. V was trimmed by 4 bases and J by 3 bases, leaving 9 bases between them. This CDR3 has 13 amino acids. The CDR3 DNA reads TGCGCCAGCAGCCTGCAGGTTGACTATGGCTACACCTTC. Protein: CASSLQVDYGYTF.

This clonotype was observed at least ten times. This chain links TRBV7-2 with TRBJ2-7; 7 bases are a match to TRBD1. The V gene end was trimmed by 5 bases and the J gene end by 6 bases; junction bases not matched to a gene: 7. The germline V gene has CDR1 SGHTA and CDR2 FQGNSA. The CDR3 consists of 13 residues. Written as DNA, the CDR3 is TGTGCCAGCAGCCCGGGGACAGATCGCGAGCAGTACTTC. Encoded protein: CASSPGTDREQYF.

This clonotype has a handful of counts. Here the CDR3 DNA reads TGTGCCAGCAGCTTACTGAGGCAAGCGAACACTGAAGCTTTCTTT. Translating gives CASSLLRQANTEAFF. The V gene is TRBV7-8, the J gene TRBJ1-1; D gene ambiguous. The V gene lost 2 bases and the J gene lost 1 base, with 11 bases spanning the gap. Germline assignment: CDR1 SGHVS and CDR2 FQNEAQ. The CDR3 runs to 15 residues. The whole variable domain, filled in from reference TRBV7-8 and TRBJ1-1, reads GAGVSQSPRYKVAKRGQDVALRCDPISGHVSLFWYQQALGQGPEFLTYFQNEAQLDKSGLPSDRFFAERPEGSVSTLKIQRTQQEDSAVYLCASSLLRQANTEAFFGQGTRLTVV.

The table lists this clonotype with many counts. The V and J genes are TRBV15 and TRBJ2-1; D possibly corresponds to TRBD2 (5 bases). Trimming took off 3 bases at V and 7 bases at J, with 16 bases between the two ends. Germline V gene sequence: CDR1 LNHNV, CDR2 YYDKDF (reference sequence). CDR3 length equals 15 residues. The CDR3 sequence is CATSRALYSGNEQFF. The CDR3 coding sequence is TGTGCCACCAGCAGGGCCTTGTACAGCGGAAATGAGCAGTTCTTC. Combining the CDR3 with reference TRBV15 and TRBJ2-1 gives the whole variable domain DAMVIQNPRYQVTQFGKPVTLSCSQTLNHNVMYWYQQKSSQAPKLLFHYYDKDFNNEADTPDNFQSRRPNTSFCFLDIRSPGLGDTAMYLCATSRALYSGNEQFFGPGTRLTVL.

This clonotype was seen more than once but under ten times. The genes are TRBV12-3 or TRBV12-4 and TRBJ2-2; tentatively, D is TRBD1 (6 bases). V was pared by 6 bases and J by 4 bases, with 12 bases between. The CDR3 sequence is 14 residues long. The chain's CDR3 is CASRKGQFTGELFF. The CDR3 DNA reads TGTGCCAGCAGGAAAGGACAGTTCACCGGGGAGCTGTTTTTT.

This clonotype was observed many times. The chain has TRBV25-1 and TRBJ1-1, with D hard to call. CDR3 length equals 14 residues. Trimming took off 8 bases at V and 7 bases at J, with 20 bases between the two ends. Germline CDR1 MGHDK, CDR2 SYGVNS. The chain's CDR3 is CASSVGGRLGEAFF. The CDR3 nucleotides are TGTGCCAGCTCGGTGGGTGGCCGGCTGGGTGAAGCTTTCTTT.

There are many counts of this clonotype. The chain carries TRBV27 and TRBJ1-5; 9 bases are a match to TRBD1. The CDR3 is made up of 16 amino acids. The junction had 7 bases not matched to a gene; V was cut back by 5 bases and J by 2 bases. Germline V gene sequence: CDR1 MNHEY, CDR2 SMNVEV (reference sequence). CDR3 amino acids: CASSRTGVGGNQPQHF. CDR3 nucleotide sequence: TGTGCCAGCAGTCGGACAGGGGTCGGCGGCAATCAGCCCCAGCATTTT.

This clonotype has at least ten counts. V is TRBV7-2 and J is TRBJ1-6; 8 positions match TRBD1. V lost 4 bases, J lost 9 bases, and 8 bases stayed unmatched. CDR1 is SGHTA and CDR2 is FQGNSA in the germline V gene. The CDR3 covers 15 residues. CDR3 region: CASSSQQGAGSPLHF. DNA of the CDR3: TGTGCCAGCAGCTCCCAGCAGGGGGCGGGTTCACCCCTCCACTTT. Supplemented by reference TRBV7-2 and TRBJ1-6, the full variable domain reads GAGVSQSPSNKVTEKGKDVELRCDPISGHTALYWYRQSLGQGLEFLIYFQGNSAPDKSGLPSDRFSAERTGGSVSTLTIQRTQQEDSAVYLCASSSQQGAGSPLHFGNGTRLTVT.

This clonotype was seen ten or more times. The chain employs TRBV21-1 and TRBJ2-7. TRBV21-1 corresponds to a pseudogene. The CDR3 runs to 12 residues. The CDR3 DNA reads TGTGCCAGCAGCAAGGCAGCCTACGAGCAGTACTTC. Amino acid sequence: CASSKAAYEQYF.

The chain joins TRBV2 to TRBJ1-5, with TRBD1 identical over 8 bases. CDR3 size: 15 residues. Trimming took 6 bases from V and 2 from J; bases not matched to a gene: 6. Germline CDR1 reads SNHLY; CDR2 reads FYNNEI. The CDR3 spells CASRADRAGNQPQHF. The CDR3 DNA follows: TGTGCCAGCAGGGCGGACAGGGCTGGCAATCAGCCCCAGCATTTT.

This clonotype was seen repeatedly, ten times or more. The chain has TRBV20-1 and TRBJ1-5, with D maybe TRBD1 (5 bases). V gave up 5 bases and J gave up 4 bases, with 12 bases separating them. The CDR3 is 13 amino acids. The germline gives CDR1 DFQATT, CDR2 SNEGSKA (reference sequence). The CDR3 DNA is TGCAGTGCTGGGACTTGGAAAAATCAGCCCCAGCATTTT. This sequence encodes CSAGTWKNQPQHF.

The sample holds many counts of this clonotype. This chain connects TRBV12-3 or TRBV12-4 to TRBJ2-5; D remains unclear. V lost 3 bases and J 4 bases, leaving 3 bases between the germline ends. The CDR3 has 11 residues. The CDR3: CASSFGETQYF. In nucleotides, the CDR3 is TGTGCCAGCAGTTTCGGAGAGACCCAGTACTTC.

This clonotype was recorded a few times. The chain has TRBV11-1 and TRBJ2-7; D gene unclear. V was trimmed by 2 bases and J by 7 bases, leaving 9 bases between them. The CDR3 covers 12 residues. Germline values: CDR1 SGHAT, CDR2 FQDESV (reference sequence). The CDR3 DNA is TGTGCCAGCAGCTTACCCGGTAGGGAGCAGTACTTC. This codes for CASSLPGREQYF. The variable domain in full, with the rest retrieved from reference TRBV11-1 and TRBJ2-7, is EAEVAQSPRYKITEKSQAVAFWCDPISGHATLYWYRQILGQGPELLVQFQDESVVDDSQLPKDRFSAERLKGVDSTLKIQPAELGDSAMYLCASSLPGREQYFGPGTRLTVT.

The chain uses TRBV2 and TRBJ1-6; perhaps TRBD1 as D (5 bases). V lost 8 bases and J lost 2, with 7 bases in between. Looked up from germline, CDR1 is SNHLY and CDR2 is FYNNEI. CDR3 length equals 13 residues. The CDR3 DNA sequence: TGTGCCAGCCAGGGAACCTATAATTCACCCCTCCACTTT. This translates into CASQGTYNSPLHF.

This clonotype was observed many times. This chain links TRBV18 with TRBJ2-1; 11 nucleotides line up with TRBD2. CDR1 KGHSH and CDR2 LQKENI come from the germline V gene. Trimming removed 4 bases from V and 3 bases from J; junction bases left unmatched: 2. This CDR3 has 15 residues. DNA for the CDR3: TGTGCCAGCTCACGGACTAGCGGGTTCTACAATGAGCAGTTCTTC. As protein: CASSRTSGFYNEQFF.

The gene calls are TRBV11-1 and TRBJ1-1; D is undetermined. The CDR3 extends over 14 amino acids. Germline V gene lookup returns CDR1 SGHAT and CDR2 FQDESV (reference sequence). Trimming took off 1 base at V and 5 bases at J, with 11 bases between the two ends. The CDR3 loop is CASSLVVGGTEAFF. In DNA, the CDR3 is TGTGCCAGCAGCTTAGTGGTTGGAGGGACTGAAGCTTTCTTT.